Listed here are 4 T cell receptor beta chains from one sample, sequenced in a study of shared clonotypes between healthy human individuals. The data were produced by immunoSEQ multiplex PCR, yet TCRdb's version contains in-frame clones alone and is incomplete. The data contain approximately 480,000 clones, over 75% of them singletons. Sequencing used PBMCs. Receptors were obtained from a woman in her 40s in good health. Some clones in this sample may be carry-over from other donors' samples.

The chain is built from TRBV28 and TRBJ2-5; D possibly corresponds to TRBD2 (5 bases). CDR1 is MDHEN and CDR2 is SYDVKM in the germline V gene. The germline V and J ends were trimmed by 5 bases and 7 bases, with 14 bases remaining between them. The CDR3 totals 13 residues. DNA of the CDR3: TGTGCCAGCAGTCGAGTGCGGAGCGGGACCCAGTACTTC. It codes for CASSRVRSGTQYF.

The chain couples TRBV27 to TRBJ2-2; possible D gene TRBD2, 7 bases. In germline, CDR1 is MNHEY, CDR2 SMNVEV (reference sequence). This CDR3 is 16 amino acids long. V was clipped by 3 bases and J by 5 bases, with 16 bases between them. CDR3 nucleotides: TGTGCCAGCAGTTTGTGGCGGGAGAGGGGGACCGGGGAGCTGTTTTTT. Amino acids: CASSLWRERGTGELFF.

V usage is TRBV27 and J usage is TRBJ2-7; tentative D call: TRBD2 (7 bases). CDR1 is MNHEY and CDR2 is SMNVEV in the germline V gene (reference sequence). The V gene lost 8 bases and the J gene lost 4 bases, with 21 bases spanning the gap. The CDR3 totals 15 residues. The CDR3 coding sequence is TGTGCCAGCGGGCTCCCCGTGGGAGGGGGGTACGAGCAGTACTTC. Its protein product is CASGLPVGGGYEQYF.

The J gene is TRBJ1-1, the V gene TRBV5-4; D call uncertain. Germline CDR1 SGHNT, CDR2 YYREEE (reference sequence). The CDR3 spans 13 residues. Trimming pared 1 base from V and 2 bases from J, leaving 6 bases between. This CDR3 reads CASSLTANTEAFF. In DNA form, the CDR3 reads TGTGCCAGCAGCTTGACGGCCAACACTGAAGCTTTCTTT.